These T cell receptor beta chains were read from a single sample in a study of radiation and T cells in renal cell carcinoma. Clones were read by immunoSEQ multiplex PCR, and TCRdb kept only the in-frame ones, dropping some. Of about 150,000 clones in the sample, approximately 90% were seen once. Here the sequenced sample was blood, taken from a patient whose treatment included radiotherapy and nephrectomy. The receptors here all came from a woman in her 70s with renal cell carcinoma. Both conserved end residues are part of each CDR3.

v_call,j_call,cdr3_aa
TRBV7-9,TRBJ1-1,CASSSRMDSRRAFF
TRBV29-1,TRBJ2-2,CSVAGLTTGELFF
TRBV7-9,TRBJ2-7,CASSLSQGAYEQYF
TRBV29-1,TRBJ2-1,CSVEKAGGRNEQFF
TRBV30,TRBJ2-7,CAWSLPGTVSYEQYF
TRBV10-3,TRBJ1-2,CAISGPAEQEGNGYTF
TRBV18,TRBJ2-3,CASSPAGDTQYF
TRBV4-1,TRBJ2-1,CASSQVGASEQFF
TRBV5-1,TRBJ1-1,CASSSQGGNTEAFF
TRBV2,TRBJ1-2,CASSGQFYGYTF
TRBV10-3,TRBJ1-2,CAISVGRGYTF
TRBV10-3,TRBJ1-2,CAISEVFEGLGYTF
TRBV30,TRBJ1-1,CAWSRTRTGHTEAFF
TRBV19,TRBJ1-5,CASCRGDVDQPQHF
TRBV30,TRBJ2-7,CAWSVSRRLNSTYEQYF
TRBV4-3,TRBJ2-3,CASSQGAASGRNTDTQYF
TRBV10-3,TRBJ1-5,CAISEFQGSQPQHF
TRBV13,TRBJ2-3,CASSLRAGGFTDTQYF
TRBV11-3,TRBJ2-2,CASSSGQGGGELFF
TRBV7-2,TRBJ1-1,CASSLAQTGGREAFF
TRBV5-1,TRBJ1-4,CASRNQGAGAEKLFF
TRBV7-7,TRBJ2-1,CASSLEAGGSEQFF
TRBV6-1,TRBJ2-3,CASSPPLGSGDTQYF
TRBV7-2,TRBJ1-2,CASSLALQEGRYGYTF
TRBV4-3,TRBJ2-1,CASSLEGGGRYNEQFF
TRBV28,TRBJ2-6,CASTPPGAGANVLTF
TRBV25-1,TRBJ2-2,CASSDAGGARNTGELFF
TRBV11-3,TRBJ1-1,CASSLVTSGQGYTEAFF
TRBV5-1,TRBJ2-1,CASSPRLAAGNEQFF
TRBV6-5,TRBJ1-3,CASSSGRLNTIYF
TRBV5-6,TRBJ1-1,CASSLAPRGEGTEAFF
TRBV9,TRBJ2-7,CASSVGQGASYEQYF
TRBV28,TRBJ2-7,CASSFRGQVRAYEQYF
TRBV30,TRBJ2-7,CAWSVVRYEQYF
TRBV7-2,TRBJ2-1,CASSLAWGTYNEQFF
TRBV4-1,TRBJ2-1,CASSHDSSGVSYNEQFF
TRBV2,TRBJ2-3,CASSEDTQYF
TRBV18,TRBJ1-1,CASSPSTGDTEAFF
TRBV7-8,TRBJ2-3,CASSIDETLDTQYF
TRBV19,TRBJ1-1,CASTARATEAFF
TRBV11-3,TRBJ2-1,CASSPSGGPYNEQFF
TRBV4-2,TRBJ1-1,CASSPRQGTEAFF
TRBV16,TRBJ1-6,CASSLAQGAMGALHF
TRBV5-4,TRBJ2-7,CASSLEGGGALDEQYF
TRBV4-1,TRBJ1-2,CASSQDQWTVFNYGYTF
TRBV2,TRBJ1-5,CASSGGRQNQPQHF